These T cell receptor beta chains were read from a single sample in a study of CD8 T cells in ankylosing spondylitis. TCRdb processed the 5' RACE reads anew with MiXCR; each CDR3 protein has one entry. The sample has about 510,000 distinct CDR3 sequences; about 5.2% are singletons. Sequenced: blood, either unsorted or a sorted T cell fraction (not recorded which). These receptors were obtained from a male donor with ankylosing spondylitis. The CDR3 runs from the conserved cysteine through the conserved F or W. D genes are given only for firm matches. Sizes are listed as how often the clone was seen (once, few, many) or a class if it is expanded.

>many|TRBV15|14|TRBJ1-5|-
CATSQGQANQPQHF
TGTGCCACCTCACAGGGACAAGCAAATCAGCCCCAGCATTTT
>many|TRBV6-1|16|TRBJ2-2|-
CASIINRGRSAAGLFF
TGTGCCAGCATAATAAACAGGGGCCGCTCAGCAGCGGGGCTGTTTTTT
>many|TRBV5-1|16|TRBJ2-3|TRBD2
CASSLEGGRSGDTQYF
TGCGCCAGCAGCTTGGAGGGCGGGAGAAGTGGAGATACGCAGTATTTT
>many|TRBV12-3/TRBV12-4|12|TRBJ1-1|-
CASSTGYTEAFF
TGTGCCAGCAGTACAGGGTACACTGAAGCTTTCTTT
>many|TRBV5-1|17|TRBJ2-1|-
CASSFSADRGLTGEQFF
TGCGCCAGCAGCTTCTCGGCGGACAGAGGATTGACGGGTGAGCAGTTCTTC
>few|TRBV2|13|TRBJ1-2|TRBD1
CASSADRGGGYTF
TGTGCCAGCAGTGCCGACAGGGGTGGAGGCTACACCTTC
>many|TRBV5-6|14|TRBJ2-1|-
CASSLPLATNEQFF
TGTGCCAGCAGCCTGCCCCTTGCTACGAATGAGCAGTTCTTC
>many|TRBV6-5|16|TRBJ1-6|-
CASSYSNQGWNSPLHF
TGTGCCAGCAGTTACTCGAATCAGGGTTGGAATTCACCCCTCCACTTT
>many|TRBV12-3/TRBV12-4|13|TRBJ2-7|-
CASRPGQSYEQYF
TGTGCCAGCAGGCCGGGCCAATCCTACGAGCAGTACTTC
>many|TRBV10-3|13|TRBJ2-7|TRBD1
CAAGTGSSYEQYF
TGTGCCGCTGGGACAGGGAGCTCCTACGAGCAGTACTTC